This T cell receptor beta chain was recorded in a study of T-cell memory formation after mild COVID-19. As for the study in general: Largely, the TCR clusters proved donor specific. Broader study findings: For second-wave clones that peaked at day 37, SARS-CoV-2 specificity went unverified. The finding that pre-infection memory included some responding clones suggested that cross-reactive memory joined.

In its sample, this clonotype was seen a few times. Its matching antigen is unknown. 5'RACE primed at constant segments yielded TCR alpha and TCR beta cDNA libraries bearing sample barcodes and UMIs. TCRdb reprocessed the 5' RACE reads with MiXCR, giving one entry per CDR3 protein. The repertoire has hundreds of thousands of distinct CDR3 sequences, 20% to 30% of them found once; the top ten carry around 9%. This CDR3 has 15 amino acids. The sequence derives from an adult woman who had mild COVID-19 (a few samples of this study predate the infection). Cell type and time point are not known. The chain uses TRBV3-2 and TRBJ2-7; the table's TRBD1 call for D was not verified on the DNA. TRBV3-2 has pseudogene status. Input material: PBMCs or a T cell subset sorted from them (not recorded which). CDR3 coding DNA: TGTGCCAGCAGCCAAGAACTCCGGGGGGCCTACGAGCAGTACTTC. As protein: CASSQELRGAYEQYF.